This T cell receptor beta chain was found in a study of tumor-infiltrating lymphocytes in primary liver carcinoma. Taking about 17-31 mg of unsorted bulk tissue, the authors co-extracted RNA and DNA. cDNA specific to TCR beta was made from 450 to 500 ng of total RNA, with a constant-region primer employed for priming. TCR beta libraries came from three nested multiplex PCR rounds using slightly modified ARM-PCR. With TRBV1-TRBV30 forward primers and a C-beta reverse primer, the first two PCR rounds were run for nine to eleven cycles each. TCRdb independently ran MiXCR on the multiplex PCR reads; one entry per CDR3 protein. The table lists approximately 190,000 distinct CDR3 sequences, about 85% of them singletons. The V and J ends lost 6 bases and 5 bases, in that order; junction bases with no gene match: 8. Germline values: CDR1 ENHRY, CDR2 SYGVKD. This CDR3 comprises 14 residues. Worth noting for this clonotype: No antigen is known for it.

Study conclusions and caveats: Only about 8-25% of top clones spanned all five tumor regions.

The V call is TRBV10-3, the J call TRBJ2-5, with 8 bases aligning to TRBD2. Sequences were obtained from tumor tissue from primary liver carcinoma. The sequence derives from a man aged 35-49 years with primary liver carcinoma and hepatitis B virus infection. The CDR3 reads CAISTGTSKETQYF. The CDR3 DNA is TGTGCCATCAGCACCGGGACTAGTAAGGAGACCCAGTACTTC.